These 21 T cell receptor beta chains came from one sample sequenced in a study of CD8 T cells in ankylosing spondylitis. The antigens these receptors bind are not known. Points from the study as a whole: Made up of eight highly homologous variants, a TCR beta motif appeared characteristic of ankylosing spondylitis blood.

TCRdb re-analysed the 5' RACE reads in MiXCR, keeping a single row per CDR3 protein. The sample comprises hundreds of thousands of distinct CDR3 sequences, approximately 12% of which are singletons, and about 0.49% rests with the top ten. The sequencing sample was made of blood, either unsorted or a sorted T cell fraction (not recorded which). All receptors derive from a male donor with ankylosing spondylitis.

V is TRBV18 and J is TRBJ1-4; 7 bases fit TRBD1. CDR1 is KGHSH, CDR2 LQKENI, per germline. With V trimmed by 5 bases and J by 7 bases, 10 bases remained unmatched. This CDR3 is built from 15 residues. In DNA, the CDR3 is TGTGCCAGCTCAGTCGAACAGGGGTACGGTGAAAAACTGTTTTTT. Translation gives CASSVEQGYGEKLFF.

This chain uses TRBV20-1 with TRBJ1-2; D ambiguous. The CDR3 length is 14 residues. The ends were cut back, 0 bases at V and 4 bases at J, with 12 bases in the middle. Germline V gene data show CDR1 as DFQATT and CDR2 as SNEGSKA (reference sequence). CDR3 loop: CSARDPSNSYGYTF. DNA of the CDR3: TGCAGTGCTAGAGATCCTTCTAATAGCTATGGCTACACCTTC.

In its sample, this clonotype was seen many times. V gene TRBV5-1 combines with J gene TRBJ2-2; 8 nucleotides align to TRBD1. Germline lookup yields CDR1 SGHRS and CDR2 YFSETQ. The CDR3 is 17 amino acids. The V and J ends lost 2 bases and 2 bases, in that order; junction bases with no gene match: 8. The CDR3 DNA reads TGCGCCAGCAGCTTTTCCAGGGGGCGCGTCAACACCGGGGAGCTGTTTTTT. It specifies CASSFSRGRVNTGELFF.

The rearrangement joins TRBV5-5 to TRBJ2-7, with 10 positions matching TRBD2. V shed 3 bases and J 7 bases; nucleotides not matched to a gene: 13. The germline V gene has CDR1 SGHKS and CDR2 YYEKEE (reference sequence). The CDR3 spans 16 residues. The CDR3 region has the DNA TGTGCCAGCAGCTGGGGGCGGACTAGCGGCCTCTCTGAGCAGTACTTC. It encodes CASSWGRTSGLSEQYF.

This clonotype showed up just a few times. The rearrangement joins TRBV7-2 to TRBJ2-5; D may be TRBD1 (5 bases). The germline CDR1 and CDR2 sequences are SGHTA and FQGNSA. The CDR3 totals 13 residues. V gave up 3 bases and J gave up 7 bases, with 12 bases separating them. The CDR3 reads CASSFQGDTTQYF. Here the CDR3 DNA reads TGTGCCAGCAGCTTTCAGGGCGACACGACCCAGTACTTC.

With respect to this clonotype: Mismatch with germline at one junction end may stem from a read error. V is TRBV5-1 and J is TRBJ1-1; 8 nucleotides agree with TRBD1. CDR1 is SGHRS and CDR2 is YFSETQ in the germline V gene. The CDR3 consists of 15 residues. CDR3 in DNA: TGCGCCAGCAGCCTATTACAGGGGGGTGAAACTGAAACTTTCTTT. Translation gives CASSLLQGGETETFF.

This clonotype showed up just a few times. The V gene is TRBV5-1, the J gene TRBJ1-3; 7 bases fit TRBD1. CDR3 length: 16 amino acids. The V and J ends lost 3 bases and 5 bases, in that order; junction bases with no gene match: 11. Germline V gives CDR1 SGHRS, CDR2 YFSETQ. The CDR3 sequence: CASSYAIQGIRNTIYF. The CDR3 region has the DNA TGCGCCAGCAGCTACGCAATACAGGGGATTAGAAACACCATATATTTT.

This chain joins TRBV24-1 and TRBJ2-5; the match to TRBD1 covers 7 bases. In germline, CDR1 is KGHDR, CDR2 SFDVKD. V shed 0 bases and J 5 bases; nucleotides not matched to a gene: 11. The CDR3 is 17 residues long. The CDR3 loop is CATSDLPKDRVVETQYF. In DNA, the CDR3 is TGTGCCACCAGTGATTTGCCGAAAGACAGGGTGGTGGAGACCCAGTACTTC.

Many counts were recorded for this clonotype. The rearrangement links TRBV20-1 to TRBJ2-7; 7 bases align to TRBD2. CDR1 is DFQATT, CDR2 SNEGSKA, per germline (reference sequence). The CDR3 is 12 residues long. CDR3 loop: CSARDYSYEQYF. As DNA, the CDR3 is TGCAGCGCCCGGGACTACTCCTACGAGCAGTACTTC.

In this sample, this clonotype turned up a few times. The gene calls are TRBV10-3 and TRBJ1-2; D is ambiguous. The V and J ends lost 3 bases and 0 bases respectively, with 14 bases between them. CDR3 length equals 16 residues. Germline loops: CDR1 ENHRY, CDR2 SYGVKD. This CDR3 reads CAISDTPRPANYGYTF. CDR3 DNA sequence: TGTGCCATCAGTGACACCCCGAGGCCAGCTAACTATGGCTACACCTTC.

The rearrangement uses TRBV5-1 and TRBJ2-3; possibly TRBD2 for D (6 bases). Trimming removed 4 bases from V and 0 bases from J, with 12 bases in between. CDR3 length: 15 amino acids. CDR1 is SGHRS and CDR2 is YFSETQ in the germline V gene. This CDR3 reads CASSGGISSTDTQYF. CDR3 nucleotide sequence: TGCGCCAGCAGCGGGGGGATCTCTAGCACAGATACGCAGTATTTT.

This clonotype has just a few counts. The rearrangement links TRBV7-2 to TRBJ2-1; weak D call: TRBD1 (5 bases). The length of the CDR3 is 14 residues. The V and J ends lost 0 bases and 7 bases respectively, with 10 bases between them. The germline V gene has CDR1 SGHTA and CDR2 FQGNSA. The CDR3 reads CASSLATQGNEQFF. As DNA, the CDR3 is TGTGCCAGCAGCTTAGCCACCCAGGGAAATGAGCAGTTCTTC. Variable domain in full (rest from reference TRBV7-2 and TRBJ2-1): GAGVSQSPSNKVTEKGKDVELRCDPISGHTALYWYRQSLGQGLEFLIYFQGNSAPDKSGLPSDRFSAERTGGSVSTLTIQRTQQEDSAVYLCASSLATQGNEQFFGPGTRLTVL.

This clonotype has more than one count but fewer than ten. The chain carries TRBV18 and TRBJ2-1; 11 nucleotides agree with TRBD2. Germline lookup yields CDR1 KGHSH and CDR2 LQKENI. There are 16 residues in the CDR3. Trimming removed 5 bases from V and 2 bases from J; junction bases left unmatched: 5. CDR3 nucleotide sequence: TGTGCCAGCTCAACCGGGACTAGCGGCGCCTACAATGAGCAGTTCTTC. This sequence encodes CASSTGTSGAYNEQFF. Complete variable domain (other parts from reference TRBV18 and TRBJ2-1): NAGVMQNPRHLVRRRGQEARLRCSPMKGHSHVYWYRQLPEEGLKFMVYLQKENIIDESGMPKERFSAEFPKEGPSILRIQQVVRGDSAAYFCASSTGTSGAYNEQFFGPGTRLTVL.

This clonotype was seen only a few times. This chain joins TRBV20-1 and TRBJ2-3, with D perhaps TRBD1 or TRBD2 (6 bases each). V lost 5 bases and J lost 4, with 13 bases in between. The CDR3 is 13 amino acids. Looked up from germline, CDR1 is DFQATT and CDR2 is SNEGSKA (reference sequence). The CDR3 reads CSAGGGNPDTQYF. CDR3 nucleotides: TGCAGTGCTGGGGGCGGGAATCCAGATACGCAGTATTTT.

This clonotype was counted between two and nine times. V and J are TRBV15 and TRBJ2-1, with TRBD2 matching 9 bases. With 0 bases clipped from V and 9 bases from J, the junction kept 6 bases outside the gene matches. The germline CDR1 and CDR2 sequences are LNHNV and YYDKDF (reference sequence). This CDR3 spans 15 amino acids. CDR3 residues: CATSREVGLALEQFF. CDR3 bases: TGTGCCACCAGCAGAGAAGTGGGACTAGCCCTTGAGCAGTTCTTC.

In this sample, this clonotype turned up many times. The chain recombines TRBV20-1 with TRBJ2-7; 10 nucleotides agree with TRBD2. The J segment lost 2 bases and the V segment lost 0 bases, leaving 10 bases of the junction unmatched. CDR3 length equals 17 residues. CDR1 DFQATT and CDR2 SNEGSKA come from the germline V gene (reference sequence). As DNA, the CDR3 is TGCAGTGCTAGAGATCTCTCCACTAGCGGGGTGACCTACGAGCAGTACTTC. It encodes CSARDLSTSGVTYEQYF.

This clonotype was observed a handful of times. This sequence joins TRBV4-3 and TRBJ1-4; 7 bases line up with TRBD1. Per germline, CDR1 LGHNA and CDR2 YSLEER. The CDR3 has 15 amino acids. With 0 bases clipped from V and 4 bases from J, the junction kept 2 bases outside the gene matches. Written as DNA, the CDR3 is TGCGCCAGCAGCCAAGAAACAGGGGTTAATGAAAAACTGTTTTTT. Its protein is CASSQETGVNEKLFF.

This clonotype occurred many times. The chain uses TRBV7-9 and TRBJ2-3; D gene uncertain. Trimming left V 0 bases short and J 0 bases short, with 7 bases between. Germline loops: CDR1 SEHNR, CDR2 FQNEAQ (reference sequence). CDR3 size: 15 residues. For the CDR3, the DNA is TGTGCCAGCAGCTTAGCGGGCGTCAGCACAGATACGCAGTATTTT. Translation: CASSLAGVSTDTQYF.

V usage is TRBV24-1 and J usage is TRBJ2-1, with 7 bases lining up with TRBD1. There are 17 residues in the CDR3. V trimming: 4 bases; J trimming: 4 bases; junction bases outside the gene matches: 12. Germline lookup yields CDR1 KGHDR and CDR2 SFDVKD. The CDR3 nucleotides read TGTGCCACCAGTGACATAGGACAGGACTCATTATACAATGAGCAGTTCTTC. This encodes CATSDIGQDSLYNEQFF.

The rearrangement joins TRBV5-1 to TRBJ2-7; possibly TRBD2 for D (5 bases). V lost 0 bases and J 1 base, leaving 20 bases between the germline ends. The CDR3 extends over 18 amino acids. Germline assignment: CDR1 SGHRS and CDR2 YFSETQ. The chain's CDR3 is CASSLDLGVPTSSYEQYF. The CDR3 DNA is TGCGCCAGCAGCTTGGATCTCGGGGTTCCTACTTCGTCCTACGAGCAGTACTTC. The complete variable domain, with remaining parts taken from reference TRBV5-1 and TRBJ2-7, reads KAGVTQTPRYLIKTRGQQVTLSCSPISGHRSVSWYQQTPGQGLQFLFEYFSETQRNKGNFPGRFSGRQFSNSRSEMNVSTLELGDSALYLCASSLDLGVPTSSYEQYFGPGTRLTVT.

The V call is TRBV7-8, the J call TRBJ1-1; D uncertain. Germline assignment: CDR1 SGHVS and CDR2 FQNEAQ. The V end lost 4 bases, the J end lost 10 bases, and 16 bases lay between the germline ends. The CDR3 has 13 residues. The CDR3 DNA reads TGTGCCAGCAGCTCCCGGGTCACTCCCACAGCTTTCTTT. The encoded protein is CASSSRVTPTAFF.